Described below is a single TCR beta chain sequence and its context. Its specific antigen is unknown. No much larger clone exists at a distance of one base, and base qualities are not known. These data are taken from a study of PD-L1 blockade in urothelial cancer (dated by TCRdb to 2015 to 2018). Study-wide context: Every patient began therapy in the mid-2010s and was given atezolizumab 1,200 mg intravenously every 3 weeks. About 90% of the 29 patients were males with bladder-origin urothelial cancer, and about 60% of the roughly 29 reported a prior smoking history. Patients had an ECOG performance status of 0 or 1 and had received between 0 and 3 prior chemotherapy regimens. Blood samples were analyzed at two time points: 3 weeks after treatment start (second dose) and 6 weeks after treatment start. Blood samples gave median yields of around 140,000 T cells and tens of thousands of unique TCRs, along with a median clonality of 0.080. An exploratory multi-omic analysis was conducted of the somatic, immune and clinical correlates of response to PD-L1 blockade with atezolizumab in urothelial cancer. Pretreatment tumor samples, along with matched peripheral blood serially collected before and after atezolizumab treatment, were subjected to TCR sequencing. Durable clinical benefit was defined as progression-free survival longer than 6 months, and TCR features were also tested against progression-free and overall survival. In the same patients, pretreatment tumors underwent whole exome sequencing and RNA sequencing in addition to TCR sequencing. Durable clinical benefit was achieved by nine patients and was not achieved by 20 patients. Pretreatment blood TCR-seq was available for about 27 patients, at least one posttreatment blood collection was obtained for 25 or so patients, and tumor TCR-seq was available for 25 or so patients. Summary of the overall study and its limitations: Small sample size (n ≈ 29) and many exploratory analyses mean the results are intended to be hypothesis-generating. Improved progression-free and overall survival was associated with having pretreatment peripheral blood TCR clonality below the median. At 3 weeks after the start of treatment, tumor-associated TCR clones in peripheral blood had expanded more in patients with durable benefit (n of about 20, p = 0.022).

Taken from the germline V gene (reference sequence), the CDR1 and CDR2 loops are LNHDA and SQIVND. The CDR3 runs 12 residues from the cysteine to the phenylalanine. This entry keeps only the CDR3 DNA: 36 bases, framed from base 1. V has 7 bases trimmed and J has 3 bases trimmed; junction bases matching no gene number 2. Synthetic TCR analog templates were spiked into each PCR so that absolute template abundance could be estimated from read counts. TCRbeta CDR3 regions were amplified from genomic DNA with bias-controlled V and J gene primers using the immunoSEQ assay. Sequencing of rearranged TCRbeta segments was performed at approximately 20X coverage. The source study handled its data this way. Clustering was used to correct sequencing errors, and CDR3s were annotated against IMGT so that V, D and J genes could be assigned. Downstream analyses used only productive TCRbeta rearrangements, leaving out any out-of-frame or stop-codon sequences. Clonality was computed as one minus Shannon entropy normalized by the log of the number of unique productive sequences. Clones differing between time points or between blood and tumor were identified by Fisher's exact test with Benjamini-Hochberg correction at adjusted p below 0.01. Not all clones reach the TCRdb copy of this immuneACCESS table, which keeps in-frame sequences only. Checked studies attribute under half of the gap to unresolved V genes and leave the rest unexplained. The V and J calls and clone size are taken from that table; D and trimming were inferred from the DNA. Here the sample has about 83,000 clones; roughly 87% occur a single time. The ten largest clones represent roughly 5.7% of the sample.

A total of under 35 patients with locally advanced or metastatic urothelial carcinoma, treated at Memorial Sloan Kettering on a trial protocol, made up the cohort. Peripheral blood mononuclear cells were collected pretreatment and during treatment, at between 1 and 8 total time points per patient. The Qiagen DNeasy Blood extraction kit was used to purify genomic DNA from total PBMCs and tumor samples. PBMCs were collected pretreatment and during treatment, and were isolated and stored as previously described. Rearrangement joined TRBV19 to TRBJ2-5, with 7 central nucleotides matching TRBD1. The clonotype was recovered from a woman in her 70s with urothelial cancer. The material sequenced was PBMCs, taken around atezolizumab (anti-PD-L1) treatment. DNA sequence: TGTGCCAGTAACAGGGGAGAAGAGACCCAGTACTTC. The translation is CASNRGEETQYF.